This TCR beta chain comes out of a study of T cells in Graves' hyperthyroidism and ophthalmopathy. V lost 10 bases and J 0 bases, leaving 1 base between the germline ends. Germline loops: CDR1 MGHDK, CDR2 SYGVNS. CDR3 length equals 10 residues. Study findings and constraints: Most thyroid clonotypes that were expanded above 0.001 also turned up in blood.

The TCR beta CDR3 regions underwent amplification using RNA transcripts as the source. The HTBI set primed first-round TCR CDR3 RT-PCR. TCRdb reprocessed the multiplex PCR reads with MiXCR, giving one entry per CDR3 protein. The sample carries hundreds of thousands of distinct CDR3 sequences, 35% recorded once. To note about this clonotype: Its antigen is as yet unknown.

This chain links TRBV25-1 with TRBJ1-3, with D hard to call. The sequence was obtained from a woman between 35 and 50 years old with Graves' hyperthyroidism. The sequencing input was blood. The CDR3 region is CANSGNTIYF. As DNA, the CDR3 is TGTGCCAACTCTGGAAACACCATATATTTT.